A single TCR beta chain is shown here with its context. Its antigen remains undetermined. Per-nucleotide qualities are absent, and no much larger clonotype sits a single base away. TCRbeta CDR3 regions were amplified from genomic DNA using the immunoSEQ Assay, a bias-controlled multiplex PCR. In the original analysis: Nucleated cell counts per sample were estimated from amplification of reference gene primers within the assay. To quantify the absolute abundance of each unique TCRbeta CDR3 rearrangement, sequence reads were collapsed and filtered. Productive Simpson clonality was computed per sample as the square root of Simpson's diversity index over productive rearrangements. What TCRdb holds here is the immuneACCESS table cut down to in-frame rearrangements. Part of the clones is not present; checked against another copy, under half of the missing clones reflect an unresolved V gene, and the others are unexplained. D and trimming come from the DNA, and the V and J calls and clone size come from that table. Within this sample are about 170,000 clones, with approximately 80% of them counted one time only. The ten largest clones take up approximately 14% of the sample.

The sample originates from a study of blood T cell repertoires in COVID-19 (dated by TCRdb to 2020 to 2022). Regarding the research as a whole: Collaborator samples came from the United States, Italy and Spain and covered acute and convalescent phases of COVID-19. A de-identified subject ID, COVID-19 status, age in years and sex were almost always included in the sample metadata. The prospective study material was composed of cDNA or gDNA derived from T cells, B-cell-depleted T cells, or PBMCs. Where HLA class I and class II types were available, the types were taken from metadata supplied by the sample provider, not from assay-based typing. The repertoires were released in a freely available public database intended as a resource for research on the immune response to SARS-CoV-2. Samples were obtained from the ongoing ImmuneRACE study (first 160 participants) and from about 1,300 subjects provided by 6 global collaborators. Subjects who had been exposed to COVID-19, were actively infected with it, or had recovered from it provided the deeply sampled blood TCRbeta repertoires that made up the dataset.

In Seattle, one collaborating source enrolled patients while the infection was active and tracked those patients longitudinally over the course of disease. The collaborating institutions used their own protocols to collect whole blood in K2EDTA tubes. Collaborator samples were shipped for TCRbeta analysis as frozen whole blood, isolated PBMCs, or DNA extracted from either sample type. CDR1 is given as SQVTM and CDR2 as ANQGSEA, both from the germline V gene. Including cysteine and phenylalanine, the CDR3 has 16 amino acids. The read is trimmed to its CDR3 DNA, 48 bases read in frame from base 1. Beyond this particular receptor, the publication reports: How much clinical and demographic metadata was included differed by source and by participant, and the metadata was provided uncurated.

This chain is built from TRBV29-1 and TRBJ2-3; the junction holds 14 bases that match TRBD2. Material for sequencing was peripheral blood. The receptor was isolated from a woman in her 70s with COVID-19, enrolled during active disease. The CDR3 region reads CSSLGTSGSSTDTQYF. The DNA sequence is TGCAGTTCCCTTGGGACTAGCGGGAGTAGTACAGATACGCAGTATTTT.